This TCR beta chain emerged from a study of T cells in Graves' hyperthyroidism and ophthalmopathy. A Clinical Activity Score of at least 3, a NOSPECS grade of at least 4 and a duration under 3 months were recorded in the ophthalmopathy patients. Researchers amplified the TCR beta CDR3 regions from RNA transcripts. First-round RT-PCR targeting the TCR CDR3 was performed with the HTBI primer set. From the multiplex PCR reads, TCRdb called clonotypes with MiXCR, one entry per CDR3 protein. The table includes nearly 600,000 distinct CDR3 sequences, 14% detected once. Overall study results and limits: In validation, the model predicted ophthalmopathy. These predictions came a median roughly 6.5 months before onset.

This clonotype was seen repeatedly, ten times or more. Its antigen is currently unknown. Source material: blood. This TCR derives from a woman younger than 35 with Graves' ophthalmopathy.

The CDR3 region is CANALDLPGQVSYEQYF. The CDR3 region has the DNA TGTGCCAACGCGCTTGATCTCCCGGGACAGGTTTCCTACGAGCAGTACTTC. The rearrangement links TRBV2 to TRBJ2-7; 8 bases agree with TRBD1. Germline-derived CDR1 and CDR2 are SNHLY and FYNNEI. The CDR3 is made up of 17 amino acids. J gave up 1 base and V 10 bases, and 18 bases lay outside the gene matches.